The T cell receptor (beta chain) described here comes from a study of T cells in Graves' hyperthyroidism and ophthalmopathy. Overall study findings and caveats: Separating ophthalmopathy from stable hyperthyroidism was achieved by a 13 V-J model. Blood held most thyroid clonotypes expanded above 0.001 frequency.

TCR beta CDR3 region amplification was performed from RNA transcripts. RT-PCR in the first round (using the HTBI primer set) targeted the TCR CDR3. TCRdb reprocessed the multiplex PCR reads with MiXCR, giving one entry per CDR3 protein. The sample shows about 250,000 distinct CDR3 sequences, roughly a quarter of them seen only once. Each diagnosis was grounded in clinical symptoms, serum thyroxine and TRAb, thyroid ultrasound, and orbital computed tomography. CDR1 is SEHNR, CDR2 FQNEAQ, per germline (reference sequence). The CDR3 is made up of 15 amino acids. The V and J ends lost 1 base and 0 bases respectively, with 9 bases between them. The table lists this clonotype with many counts. The target antigen is unknown.

Sample: blood. The rearrangement uses TRBV7-9 and TRBJ1-1; possible D gene TRBD1, 5 bases. The receptor was derived from a woman between 40 and 50 years old with Graves' ophthalmopathy. Here the CDR3 DNA reads TGTGCCAGCAGCTTAGGACAGTTCATGAACACTGAAGCTTTCTTT. It yields the protein CASSLGQFMNTEAFF.